These 20 T cell receptor beta chains share one sample of origin, sequenced in a study of blood T cell repertoires in COVID-19. Produced via immunoSEQ multiplex PCR; TCRdb's table is partial and in-frame only. The table has over 200,000 clones, about four fifths seen once. Material for sequencing was PBMCs or T cells enriched from blood (not recorded which). The receptors shown here come from a man in his sixties who had recovered from COVID-19.

CDR3 nucleotide sequence: TGTGCCAGCAGCTCACAGGGTACTAGCGGGGGGGCCTATGAGCAGTTCTTC. The encoded protein is CASSSQGTSGGAYEQFF. This sequence joins TRBV7-8 and TRBJ2-1; 13 bases are shared with TRBD2. Trimming took 4 bases from V and 8 from J; bases not matched to a gene: 11. The CDR3 loop spans 17 amino acids. CDR1 and CDR2 from the germline V gene are SGHVS and FQNEAQ.

This chain uses TRBV18 with TRBJ1-2; 8 bases match TRBD1. CDR1 KGHSH and CDR2 LQKENI come from the germline V gene. Losses at the gene ends were 4 bases for V and 6 bases for J; bases not matched to a gene: 4. The CDR3 runs to 13 residues. CDR3 protein: CASSRDRLDGYTF. The CDR3 DNA sequence: TGTGCCAGCTCACGGGACAGGCTCGATGGCTACACCTTC.

The chain employs TRBV10-3 and TRBJ1-2; 8 positions agree with TRBD1. In germline, CDR1 is ENHRY, CDR2 SYGVKD. The V gene end was trimmed by 2 bases and the J gene end by 4 bases; junction bases not matched to a gene: 6. There are 15 residues in the CDR3. The CDR3 DNA follows: TGTGCCATCAGTGAGGGACAGGGCGGTCTCTATGGCTACACCTTC. As protein: CAISEGQGGLYGYTF.

The rearrangement links TRBV15 to TRBJ2-5; TRBD1 matches 7 bases. V lost 5 bases to trimming and J lost 5 bases; unmatched junction nucleotides: 8. CDR3 length equals 14 residues. Germline CDR1 and CDR2: LNHNV and YYDKDF (reference sequence). CDR3 amino acids: CATSRQGVAETQYF. Written as DNA, the CDR3 is TGTGCCACCAGCCGCCAGGGGGTTGCGGAGACCCAGTACTTC.

The genes are TRBV5-1 and TRBJ2-1; 9 positions match TRBD2. Germline V gene data show CDR1 as SGHRS and CDR2 as YFSETQ. Trimming removed 4 bases from V and 0 bases from J; junction bases left unmatched: 5. The CDR3 spans 16 residues. The CDR3 nucleotides read TGCGCCAGCAGCCCTATAGCGGGGGCCTCCTACAATGAGCAGTTCTTC. It specifies CASSPIAGASYNEQFF.

This clone was counted once. This sequence joins TRBV5-5 and TRBJ1-4; D gene unclear. The CDR3 totals 15 residues. Germline V lookup: CDR1 SGHKS, CDR2 YYEKEE (reference sequence). The V gene lost 0 bases and the J gene lost 0 bases, with 6 bases spanning the gap. DNA of the CDR3: TGTGCCAGCAGCTTGGTGGCAGCAACTAATGAAAAACTGTTTTTT. Translation: CASSLVAATNEKLFF.

The V gene is TRBV21-1, the J gene TRBJ2-7; no DNA check was done on the table's D call, TRBD1. TRBV21-1 is a documented pseudogene. This CDR3 is built from 16 residues. This CDR3 is CASSKASGGASYEQYF. The CDR3 region has the DNA TGTGCCAGCAGCAAAGCTTCAGGTGGGGCTTCCTACGAGCAGTACTTC.

V gene TRBV5-6 combines with J gene TRBJ1-2; D call uncertain. V lost 4 bases to trimming and J lost 4 bases, with 23 bases between them. The V gene's germline CDR1 is SGHDT and CDR2 YYEEEE. The CDR3 length is 17 residues. DNA for the CDR3: TGTGCCAGCAGCCCTAAACCGGGTCTTCAAATCCTCTATGGCTACACCTTC. Encoded protein: CASSPKPGLQILYGYTF.

The chain carries TRBV4-1 and TRBJ2-1, with 10 bases fitting TRBD2. CDR1 and CDR2 from the germline V gene are MGHRA and YSYEKL. This CDR3 region has 17 residues. After removal of 0 bases from V and 4 bases from J, the junction contained 6 bases not matched to a gene. The CDR3 DNA sequence: TGCGCCAGCAGCCAAGATCGCGAGCGGGGGGGTTACAATGAGCAGTTCTTC. Its translation: CASSQDRERGGYNEQFF.

This clone is a singleton in its sample. The rearrangement uses TRBV7-2 and TRBJ1-1; TRBD1 aligns across 7 bases. Looked up from germline, CDR1 is SGHTA and CDR2 is FQGNSA. V gave up 5 bases and J gave up 10 bases; unmatched junction bases: 13. This CDR3 has 14 amino acids. The CDR3 DNA is TGTGCCAGCAGCAACCGACCGGGGTCAGGGGGAGCTTTCTTT. This sequence encodes CASSNRPGSGGAFF.

This clone showed up just a few times. The chain combines TRBV7-8 with TRBJ2-7; 11 positions match TRBD1. The CDR3 extends over 18 amino acids. The germline V gene has CDR1 SGHVS and CDR2 FQNEAQ. The J segment lost 0 bases and the V segment lost 1 base, leaving 8 bases of the junction unmatched. The CDR3 loop is CASSLGVAGTGGSYEQYF. The CDR3 DNA is TGTGCCAGCAGCTTAGGGGTGGCCGGGACAGGGGGCTCCTACGAGCAGTACTTC.

This clone turned up a few times. The chain uses TRBV4-3 and TRBJ1-5; D is undetermined. The V end lost 4 bases, the J end lost 4 bases, and 8 bases lay between the germline ends. The CDR3 covers 13 residues. Germline V gene lookup returns CDR1 LGHNA and CDR2 YSLEER. The DNA of the CDR3 is TGCGCCAGCAGCCCAAGGCGGAATCAGCCCCAGCATTTT. Translation: CASSPRRNQPQHF.

The chain couples TRBV5-1 to TRBJ2-1; perhaps TRBD1 as D (6 bases). V lost 4 bases to trimming and J lost 6 bases, with 14 bases between them. The CDR3 consists of 14 residues. Germline V gene lookup returns CDR1 SGHRS and CDR2 YFSETQ. CDR3 DNA sequence: TGCGCCAGCAGCAAACCCGACAGGAGCAATGAGCAGTTCTTC. Amino acids: CASSKPDRSNEQFF.

This sequence joins TRBV14 and TRBJ2-2; D unresolved. CDR3 length: 13 residues. V lost 1 base and J lost 4, with 4 bases in between. The germline CDR1 and CDR2 sequences are SGHDN and FVKESK. The CDR3 spells CASSQAGTGELFF. The CDR3 DNA is TGTGCCAGCAGCCAAGCCGGCACCGGGGAGCTGTTTTTT.

In this sample, this clone turned up a few times. The rearrangement joins TRBV2 to TRBJ2-7; D is undetermined. Germline-derived CDR1 and CDR2 are SNHLY and FYNNEI. Trimming stripped 4 bases from V and 1 base from J, with 5 bases between. This CDR3 contains 12 residues. The CDR3 loop is CASSAQSYEQYF. The CDR3 DNA reads as TGTGCCAGCAGTGCGCAGTCCTACGAGCAGTACTTC.

In this sample, this clone turned up a few times. V gene TRBV27 combines with J gene TRBJ2-1; 13 bases fit TRBD2. The trim removed 1 base at V and 5 bases at J, leaving 2 bases unmatched. The CDR3 extends over 16 amino acids. The germline gives CDR1 MNHEY, CDR2 SMNVEV (reference sequence). CDR3 in amino acids: CASSLFGLAGDNEQFF. CDR3 coding DNA: TGTGCCAGCAGTTTATTCGGACTAGCGGGGGACAATGAGCAGTTCTTC.

The CDR3 nucleotides read TGTGCCACCAGCAGCAGGTATGGCTACACCTTC. It encodes CATSSRYGYTF. The chain uses TRBV15 and TRBJ1-2; D is unclear. The V end was cut by 3 bases, the J end by 5 bases, with 4 bases between. This CDR3 has 11 residues. Germline loops: CDR1 LNHNV, CDR2 YYDKDF (reference sequence).

The V and J genes are TRBV5-1 and TRBJ2-5, with D tentatively TRBD1 (6 bases). V lost 0 bases, J lost 1 base, and 10 bases lay in between. Germline CDR1 reads SGHRS; CDR2 reads YFSETQ. The CDR3 loop spans 15 amino acids. CDR3 protein: CASSLDGQTQETQYF. CDR3 coding DNA: TGCGCCAGCAGCTTGGACGGACAGACCCAAGAGACCCAGTACTTC.

This sequence joins TRBV6-2 or TRBV6-3 and TRBJ1-2; possibly TRBD1 for D (6 bases). Trimming shortened V by 6 bases and J by 4 bases, and 18 bases separated the two germline ends. The CDR3 sequence is 15 residues long. Germline V CDR1 and CDR2: MNHEY, SVGEGT. The CDR3 nucleotides read TGTGCCAGCAGCCCGGCGGGGGGCCCCTTCTATGGCTACACCTTC. Translating it yields CASSPAGGPFYGYTF.

This clone has a count of ten or more. This chain uses TRBV11-2 with TRBJ2-7; D possibly corresponds to TRBD1 (5 bases). The V gene lost 3 bases and the J gene lost 3 bases, with 12 bases spanning the gap. The germline V gene encodes CDR1 SGHAT and CDR2 FQNNGV. CDR3 size: 14 residues. The CDR3 sequence: CASSFTGAIYEQYF. In DNA, the CDR3 is TGTGCCAGCAGCTTTACTGGGGCGATCTACGAGCAGTACTTC. The entire variable domain, with the rest obtained from reference TRBV11-2 and TRBJ2-7, is as follows: EAGVAQSPRYKIIEKRQSVAFWCNPISGHATLYWYQQILGQGPKLLIQFQNNGVVDDSQLPKDRFSAERLKGVDSTLKIQPAKLEDSAVYLCASSFTGAIYEQYFGPGTRLTVT.